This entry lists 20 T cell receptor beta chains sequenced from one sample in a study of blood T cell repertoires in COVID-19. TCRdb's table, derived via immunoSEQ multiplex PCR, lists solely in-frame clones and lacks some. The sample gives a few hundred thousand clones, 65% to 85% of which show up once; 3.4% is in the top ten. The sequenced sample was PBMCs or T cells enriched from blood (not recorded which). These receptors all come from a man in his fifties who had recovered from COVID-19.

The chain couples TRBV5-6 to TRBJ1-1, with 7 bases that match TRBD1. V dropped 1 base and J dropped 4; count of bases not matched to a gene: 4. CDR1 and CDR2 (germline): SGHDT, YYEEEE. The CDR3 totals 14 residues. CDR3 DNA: TGTGCCAGCAGCTTGCTTGCAGGGGGCACTGAAGCTTTCTTT. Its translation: CASSLLAGGTEAFF.

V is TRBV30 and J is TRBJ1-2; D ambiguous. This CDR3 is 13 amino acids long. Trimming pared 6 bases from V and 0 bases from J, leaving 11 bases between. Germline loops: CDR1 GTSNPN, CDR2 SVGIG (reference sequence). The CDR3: CACSRLTNYGYTF. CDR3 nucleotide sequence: TGTGCCTGCTCTCGCCTAACTAACTATGGCTACACCTTC.

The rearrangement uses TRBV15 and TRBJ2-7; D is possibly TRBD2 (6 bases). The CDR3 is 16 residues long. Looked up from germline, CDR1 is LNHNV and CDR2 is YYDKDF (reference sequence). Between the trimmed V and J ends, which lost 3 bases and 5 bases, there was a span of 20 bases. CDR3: CATSSGNQARGNEQYF. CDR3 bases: TGTGCCACCAGCAGCGGAAACCAGGCTCGGGGGAACGAGCAGTACTTC. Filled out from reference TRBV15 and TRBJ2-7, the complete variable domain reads DAMVIQNPRYQVTQFGKPVTLSCSQTLNHNVMYWYQQKSSQAPKLLFHYYDKDFNNEADTPDNFQSRRPNTSFCFLDIRSPGLGDTAMYLCATSSGNQARGNEQYFGPGTRLTVT.

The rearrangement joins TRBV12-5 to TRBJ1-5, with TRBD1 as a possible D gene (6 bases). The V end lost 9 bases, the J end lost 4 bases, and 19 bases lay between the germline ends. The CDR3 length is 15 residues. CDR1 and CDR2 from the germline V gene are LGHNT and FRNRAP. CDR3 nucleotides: TGTGCTAGCAACCCGGGGCAGGGGATTAATCAGCCCCAGCATTTT. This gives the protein CASNPGQGINQPQHF.

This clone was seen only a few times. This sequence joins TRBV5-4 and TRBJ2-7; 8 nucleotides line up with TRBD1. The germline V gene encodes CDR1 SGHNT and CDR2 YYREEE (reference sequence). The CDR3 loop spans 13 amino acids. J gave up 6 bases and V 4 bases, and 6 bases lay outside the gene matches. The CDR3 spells CASSDIDRGEQYF. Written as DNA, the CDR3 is TGTGCCAGCAGCGACATCGACAGGGGCGAGCAGTACTTC.

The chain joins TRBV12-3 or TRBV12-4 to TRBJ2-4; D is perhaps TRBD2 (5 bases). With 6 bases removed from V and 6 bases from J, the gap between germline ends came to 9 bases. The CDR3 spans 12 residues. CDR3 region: CASRRDSNIQYF. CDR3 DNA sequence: TGTGCCAGCAGACGGGATTCAAACATTCAGTACTTC.

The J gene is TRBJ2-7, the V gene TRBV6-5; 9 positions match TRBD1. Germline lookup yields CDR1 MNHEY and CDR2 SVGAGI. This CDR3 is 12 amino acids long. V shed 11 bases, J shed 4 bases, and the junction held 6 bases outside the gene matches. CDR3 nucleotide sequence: TGTGCCTCGGGACAGGGAAAGTACGAGCAGTACTTC. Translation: CASGQGKYEQYF.

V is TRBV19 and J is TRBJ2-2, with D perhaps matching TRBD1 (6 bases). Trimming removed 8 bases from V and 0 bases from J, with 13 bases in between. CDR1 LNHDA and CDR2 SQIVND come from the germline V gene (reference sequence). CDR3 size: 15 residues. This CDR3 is CASAGTLANTGELFF. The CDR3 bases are TGTGCCAGTGCAGGGACACTAGCGAACACCGGGGAGCTGTTTTTT.

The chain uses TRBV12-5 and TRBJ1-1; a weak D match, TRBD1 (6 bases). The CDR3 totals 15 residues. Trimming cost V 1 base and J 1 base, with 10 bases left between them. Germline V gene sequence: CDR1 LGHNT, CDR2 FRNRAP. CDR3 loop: CASGLGLTGNTEAFF. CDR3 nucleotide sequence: TGTGCTAGTGGTTTGGGATTGACAGGGAACACTGAAGCTTTCTTT.

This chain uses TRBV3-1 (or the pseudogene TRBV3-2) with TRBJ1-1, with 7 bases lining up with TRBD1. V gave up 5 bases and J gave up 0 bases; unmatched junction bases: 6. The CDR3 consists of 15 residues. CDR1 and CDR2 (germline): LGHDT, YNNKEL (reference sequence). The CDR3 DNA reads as TGTGCCAGCAGCACAACGACAGGGTTGAACACTGAAGCTTTCTTT. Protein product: CASSTTTGLNTEAFF.

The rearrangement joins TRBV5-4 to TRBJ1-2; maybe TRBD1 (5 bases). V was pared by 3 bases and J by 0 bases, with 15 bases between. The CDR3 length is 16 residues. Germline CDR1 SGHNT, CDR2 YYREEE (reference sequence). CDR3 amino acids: CASSSITGPANYGYTF. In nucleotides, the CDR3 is TGTGCCAGCAGCTCTATCACAGGACCAGCTAACTATGGCTACACCTTC.

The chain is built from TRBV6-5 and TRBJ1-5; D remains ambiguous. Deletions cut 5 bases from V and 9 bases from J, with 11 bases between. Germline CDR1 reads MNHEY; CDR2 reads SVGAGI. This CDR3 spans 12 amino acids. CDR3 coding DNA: TGTGCCAGCAGTCCTCGGGGTCGGCCCCAGCATTTT. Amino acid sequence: CASSPRGRPQHF.

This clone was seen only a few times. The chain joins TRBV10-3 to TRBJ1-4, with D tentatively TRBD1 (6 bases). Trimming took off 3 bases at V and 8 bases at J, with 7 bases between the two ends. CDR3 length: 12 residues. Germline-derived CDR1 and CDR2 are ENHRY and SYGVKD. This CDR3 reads CAISDQGEKLFF. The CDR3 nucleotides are TGTGCCATCAGTGACCAGGGGGAAAAACTGTTTTTT.

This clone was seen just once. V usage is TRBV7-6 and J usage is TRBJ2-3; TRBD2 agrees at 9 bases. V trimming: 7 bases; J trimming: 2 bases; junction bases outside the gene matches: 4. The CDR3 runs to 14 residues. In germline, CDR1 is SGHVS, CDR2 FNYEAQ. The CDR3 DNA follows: TGTGCCAGCACCGAGGGACTAGCCACAGATACGCAGTATTTT. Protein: CASTEGLATDTQYF.

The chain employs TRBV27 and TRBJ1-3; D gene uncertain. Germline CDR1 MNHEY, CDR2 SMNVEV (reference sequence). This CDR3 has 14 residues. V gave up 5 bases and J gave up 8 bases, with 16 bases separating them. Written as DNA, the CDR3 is TGTGCCAGCAGTGCCTCGACGGGGTCACACACCATATATTTT. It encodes CASSASTGSHTIYF.

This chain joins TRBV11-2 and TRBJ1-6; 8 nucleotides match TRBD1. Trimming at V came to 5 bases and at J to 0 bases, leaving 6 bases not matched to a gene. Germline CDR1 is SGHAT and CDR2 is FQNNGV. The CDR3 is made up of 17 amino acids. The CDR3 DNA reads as TGTGCCAGCAGCCATAGGACAGGGAGCTCCTATAATTCACCCCTCCACTTT. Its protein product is CASSHRTGSSYNSPLHF. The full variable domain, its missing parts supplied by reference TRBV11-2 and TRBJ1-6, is EAGVAQSPRYKIIEKRQSVAFWCNPISGHATLYWYQQILGQGPKLLIQFQNNGVVDDSQLPKDRFSAERLKGVDSTLKIQPAKLEDSAVYLCASSHRTGSSYNSPLHFGNGTRLTVT.

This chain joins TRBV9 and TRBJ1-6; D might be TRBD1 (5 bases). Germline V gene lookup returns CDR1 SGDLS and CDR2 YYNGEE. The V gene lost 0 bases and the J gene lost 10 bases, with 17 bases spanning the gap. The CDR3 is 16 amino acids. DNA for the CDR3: TGTGCCAGCAGCGTAGATGCGTGGGGTAGGGGATCACCCCTCCACTTT. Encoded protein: CASSVDAWGRGSPLHF.

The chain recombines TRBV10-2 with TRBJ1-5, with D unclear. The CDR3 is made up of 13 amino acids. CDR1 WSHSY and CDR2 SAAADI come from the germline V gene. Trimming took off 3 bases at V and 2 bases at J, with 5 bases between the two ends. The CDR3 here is CASSDTGNQPQHF. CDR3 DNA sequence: TGCGCCAGCAGTGATACAGGCAATCAGCCCCAGCATTTT.

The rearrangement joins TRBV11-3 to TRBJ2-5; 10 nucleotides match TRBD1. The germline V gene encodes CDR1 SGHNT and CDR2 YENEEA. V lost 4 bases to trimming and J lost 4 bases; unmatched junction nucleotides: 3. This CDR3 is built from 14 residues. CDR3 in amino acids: CASSSGTGVETQYF. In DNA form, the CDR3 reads TGTGCCAGCAGCTCCGGGACAGGGGTAGAGACCCAGTACTTC.

CDR3 protein: CASSPSLVQGYQETQYF. The CDR3 coding sequence is TGTGCCAGCAGTCCATCGTTGGTACAGGGGTACCAAGAGACCCAGTACTTC. J is TRBJ2-5 and V is TRBV28, with 7 bases lining up with TRBD1. The V gene end was trimmed by 5 bases and the J gene end by 0 bases; junction bases not matched to a gene: 12. The CDR3 extends over 17 amino acids. Germline V gene data show CDR1 as MDHEN and CDR2 as SYDVKM.